The present TCR beta chain was sequenced within a study of T cells in localized non-small cell lung cancer. Measured with immunoSEQ multiplex PCR; TCRdb has only the in-frame clones, and not every one. The profile shows 11,000 or so clones, approximately 81% of them singletons. The sample in question was peripheral blood, obtained before any cancer treatment. This receptor was obtained from a male donor aged 60 or over with stage I lung adenocarcinoma.

CDR3 nucleotides: TGCGCCAGCAGCCAAGAGAGACGGAATGAAAAACTGTTTTTT. Its protein product is CASSQERRNEKLFF. This sequence joins TRBV4-1 and TRBJ1-4; D is unresolved. Trimming left V 0 bases short and J 5 bases short, with 7 bases between. Looked up from germline, CDR1 is MGHRA and CDR2 is YSYEKL. The CDR3 consists of 14 residues.